The 8 T cell receptor beta chains listed next were all sequenced from one sample in a study of blood T cell repertoires in COVID-19. Generated by immunoSEQ multiplex PCR, the TCRdb table keeps only in-frame clones and is missing some. Of about 120,000 clones in the sample, 80% to 90% were seen once. Sequencing input: peripheral blood. Source of these receptors: a man aged 65-85 years who had recovered from COVID-19.

The chain combines TRBV4-2 with TRBJ1-4; a weak D match, TRBD1 (5 bases). V lost 3 bases to trimming and J lost 7 bases, with 18 bases between them. The germline CDR1 and CDR2 sequences are LGHNA and YNFKEQ. The CDR3 runs 16 residues. Here the CDR3 reads CASSQETQGYGEKLFF. CDR3 sequence (DNA): TGTGCCAGCAGCCAGGAAACTCAGGGATACGGTGAAAAACTGTTTTTT.

The rearrangement uses TRBV30 and TRBJ2-2; unclear D gene. The V end lost 0 bases, the J end lost 9 bases, and 11 bases lay between the germline ends. The CDR3 is 13 amino acids. Germline CDR1 is GTSNPN and CDR2 is SVGIG (reference sequence). CDR3 loop: CAWSVLEYRELFF. The CDR3 DNA reads TGTGCCTGGAGTGTACTCGAGTATCGGGAGCTGTTTTTT.

The V and J genes are TRBV5-3 and TRBJ1-5; possibly TRBD1 for D (5 bases). TRBV5-3 falls under the ORF class, with uncertain function. Deletions cut 0 bases from V and 1 base from J, with 8 bases between. There are 15 residues in the CDR3. This CDR3 is CARSLEAGSNQPQHF. CDR3 coding DNA: TGTGCCAGAAGCTTGGAGGCAGGGAGCAATCAGCCCCAGCATTTT.

The rearrangement links TRBV5-1 to TRBJ2-5; 7 nucleotides agree with TRBD2. The J segment lost 2 bases and the V segment lost 0 bases, leaving 4 bases of the junction unmatched. CDR1 and CDR2 (germline): SGHRS, YFSETQ. This CDR3 contains 15 residues. The CDR3 sequence is CASSLAFGGQETQYF. Written as DNA, the CDR3 is TGCGCCAGCAGCTTGGCCTTCGGGGGGCAAGAGACCCAGTACTTC.

V and J are TRBV21-1 and TRBJ2-2; the D call TRBD1 from the table was never checked on the DNA. TRBV21-1 is labeled a pseudogene. The CDR3 totals 13 residues. The CDR3 DNA follows: TGTGCCATCGACAGATTGAACACCGGGGAGCTGTTTTTT. Protein product: CAIDRLNTGELFF.

This rearrangement joins TRBV10-1 to TRBJ2-2; unclear D gene. V gave up 2 bases and J gave up 7 bases, with 11 bases separating them. CDR3 length: 14 amino acids. Germline V gene lookup returns CDR1 WNHNN and CDR2 SYGVQD (reference sequence). Here the CDR3 DNA reads TGCGCCAGCAGTGAGGGGCAGTTGGGCGGGGAGCTGTTTTTT. Residues: CASSEGQLGGELFF.

The chain couples TRBV27 to TRBJ2-2, with no clear D. CDR3 length equals 14 residues. Germline CDR1 is MNHEY and CDR2 is SMNVEV (reference sequence). The germline V and J ends were trimmed by 4 bases and 1 base, with 7 bases remaining between them. DNA for the CDR3: TGTGCCAGCAGTTCTCTTATGAACACCGGGGAGCTGTTTTTT. Translation gives CASSSLMNTGELFF.

The V and J genes are TRBV28 and TRBJ1-5; D is uncertain. The V gene lost 3 bases and the J gene lost 7 bases, with 13 bases spanning the gap. Germline lookup yields CDR1 MDHEN and CDR2 SYDVKM. The CDR3 runs to 14 residues. The CDR3 DNA reads TGTGCCAGCAGTTTGTGGAGGGATGGACAGCCCCAGCATTTT. This gives the protein CASSLWRDGQPQHF.